This T cell receptor beta chain comes out of a study of blood T cell repertoires in COVID-19. Study at large: From T cells, B-cell-depleted T cells, or PBMCs came the material, which was cDNA or gDNA.

Trimming left V 5 bases short and J 8 bases short, with 21 bases between. Germline CDR1 KGHDR, CDR2 SFDVKD. The CDR3 covers 16 residues. Sequenced by immunoSEQ multiplex PCR; TCRdb stores in-frame clones only, minus some. The sample records over 150,000 clones, about nine tenths being singletons. Recovered Cohort 3 donors showed two negative PCRs, clearance, or symptom resolution. This TCR was sampled from a young woman who had recovered from COVID-19. This sequence joins TRBV24-1 and TRBJ2-1; D is undetermined. Sequencing input: PBMCs or T cells enriched from blood (not recorded which). The CDR3 here is CATSGSERANWDEQFF. CDR3 bases: TGTGCCACCAGTGGAAGTGAGCGTGCAAATTGGGATGAGCAGTTCTTC.